This T cell receptor beta chain derives from a study of T cells in localized non-small cell lung cancer (dated by TCRdb to about 2020). About the investigation overall: Comparing tumors with uninvolved tumor-adjacent lungs, the study looked at the T cell repertoires of fewer than 250 patients with early-stage NSCLC. NSCLC patients had a mean age of roughly 69 years, and 129 were male and about a hundred female. All 240 or so NSCLC patients in the cohort were treatment-naive and had localized lung tumors that were resected.

At diagnosis, peripheral blood, uninvolved tumor-adjacent lung and tumor were collected and stored as a combination of fresh-frozen and FFPE material. For TCR repertoire profiling, the blood samples were analyzed as peripheral blood mononuclear cells. The immunoSEQ Assay was used to sequence TCR beta CDR3 regions from DNA. From the authors' description of their analysis: To compute T cell density, TCR beta template counts were normalized to usable DNA, which was estimated by amplifying housekeeping genes. Richness was estimated using the preseqR package, with extrapolation to 400,000 templates for PBMC samples and to 120,000 templates for tissue samples. Clonality was calculated as one minus Pielou's evenness. Tissue-enriched TCRs were identified through differential abundance testing performed on productive amino-acid clonotypes, with a minimum total count of 5 and an alpha of 0.1. Repertoire overlap between compartments was quantified with the Jaccard Index and Morisita Overlap Index. GLIPH grouped TCR beta CDR3s together with public tetramer-defined viral CDR3s, and a viral motif had to include at least three viral sequences and show V-gene enrichment. This immuneACCESS table, as held by TCRdb, lists in-frame sequences with V and J called but not all clones. Of the missing ones, under half trace to an unresolved V gene in checked studies; the others have no known cause. V and J calls and clone size follow that table, whereas D and trimming were derived from the DNA. The sample table contains tens of thousands of clones; only one count was recorded for roughly 90% of them. More than 25% of the sample goes to the ten largest clones.

In regard to this clone: What this receptor recognizes is not known. No clone much larger than this one lies a single base away; base qualities are absent.

General conclusions and limits of the study: Multi-region tumor sequencing was not performed, so intratumor heterogeneity could not be excluded. Uninvolved tumor-adjacent lung showed the highest T cell clonality, higher than tumor, which suggests more focused antigenic responses in the adjacent lung. Longer overall survival was associated with higher blood T cell density, whereas shorter survival was associated with higher adjacent-lung clonality. Of the top 100 tumor clones, a median of roughly 60 were detected in paired uninvolved adjacent lung; under 35 were also among that lung's top 100. Because the study design was exploratory, TCR variables were selected using unadjusted p-values without false-discovery rate correction.

This specimen consisted of peripheral blood, obtained before any cancer treatment. The TCR sequence derives from an older female donor with stage I lung adenocarcinoma.

The CDR3 here reads CASSLRTGEQETQYF. The DNA is TGTGCCAGCAGCTTAAGGACAGGAGAACAAGAGACCCAGTACTTC. The chain joins TRBV11-2 to TRBJ2-5, with 7 middle bases fitting TRBD1. Looking up the germline V gene yields CDR1 SGHAT and CDR2 FQNNGV. The CDR3 contains 15 residues, cysteine and phenylalanine counted. CDR3 DNA is the only sequence kept; it has 45 bases, read in frame from the first base. Here V drops 2 bases and J drops 2 bases, and the junction holds 5 bases not matched to any gene.